The next 10 T cell receptor beta chains were all read from a single sample in a study of blood T cell repertoires in COVID-19. Here immunoSEQ multiplex PCR was the method, and the copy in TCRdb shows in-frame clones only, minus some. The data contain tens of thousands of clones, about 85% of them singletons. The sample comprised peripheral blood. Source of these receptors: a woman in her 70s with acute or convalescent COVID-19.

Here the CDR3 reads CASSLLEGNTEAFF. The CDR3 DNA follows: TGTGCCAGCAGCTTGCTCGAGGGGAACACTGAAGCTTTCTTT. V is TRBV7-9 and J is TRBJ1-1; the D is unclear. Germline V gene sequence: CDR1 SEHNR, CDR2 FQNEAQ (reference sequence). The V end lost 3 bases, the J end lost 1 base, and 9 bases lay between the germline ends. The CDR3 sequence is 14 residues long.

This chain connects TRBV19 to TRBJ1-1, with 7 nucleotides matching TRBD1. V gave up 4 bases and J gave up 1 base; unmatched junction bases: 3. Germline V gene lookup returns CDR1 LNHDA and CDR2 SQIVND (reference sequence). CDR3 length equals 14 residues. CDR3 sequence: CASSRRQGNTEAFF. The CDR3, as DNA: TGTGCCAGTAGTAGACGACAGGGGAACACTGAAGCTTTCTTT.

V usage is TRBV29-1 and J usage is TRBJ1-3; 11 nucleotides line up with TRBD1. V dropped 6 bases and J dropped 4; count of bases not matched to a gene: 2. Germline CDR1 reads SQVTM; CDR2 reads ANQGSEA. The CDR3 extends over 13 amino acids. The CDR3 loop reads CSVRTGGGNTIYF. DNA for the CDR3: TGCAGCGTGCGGACAGGGGGCGGAAACACCATATATTTT.

This clone was seen only once. The V call is TRBV5-8, the J call TRBJ1-1; D not resolved. The V end was cut by 3 bases, the J end by 4 bases, with 13 bases between. Germline CDR1 is SGHTS and CDR2 is YDEGEE. The CDR3 is 14 amino acids. CDR3 loop: CASSWRWVGTEAFF. The CDR3 bases are TGTGCCAGCAGCTGGCGGTGGGTGGGCACTGAAGCTTTCTTT.

The chain couples TRBV6-2 or TRBV6-3 to TRBJ2-7; no clear D gene. The CDR3 is 14 residues long. Germline V gene sequence: CDR1 MNHEY, CDR2 SVGEGT. Trimming pared 0 bases from V and 11 bases from J, leaving 17 bases between. CDR3 sequence (DNA): TGTGCCAGCAGTTACTCGATGAGCCTAGGAAGTGAGTACGTC. It yields the protein CASSYSMSLGSEYV.

This chain joins TRBV21-1 and TRBJ2-5; the DNA was not compared with TRBD1, the D call given in the table. TRBV21-1 corresponds to a pseudogene. CDR3 length: 16 amino acids. The CDR3 DNA reads as TGTGCCAGCAGAACAGGGGGCTACAAATCCGGGGGGACCCAGTACTTC. Translation: CASRTGGYKSGGTQYF.

There are a few counts of this clone. V gene TRBV7-2 combines with J gene TRBJ1-1, with D hard to call. Germline values: CDR1 SGHTA, CDR2 FQGNSA. V shed 0 bases and J shed 4 bases, with 6 bases lying between them. This CDR3 comprises 13 residues. DNA for the CDR3: TGTGCCAGCAGCTTAGCCCCTCCCACTGAAGCTTTCTTT. It codes for CASSLAPPTEAFF.

In its sample, this clone was seen once. CDR3 protein: CASSYGRYYNSPLHF. The CDR3 DNA reads TGTGCCAGCAGTTACGGCAGATACTATAATTCACCCCTCCACTTT. V is TRBV6-5 and J is TRBJ1-6; D ambiguous. The CDR3 covers 15 residues. V dropped 2 bases and J dropped 3 bases, with 8 bases sitting between them. Germline CDR1 is MNHEY and CDR2 is SVGAGI.

The CDR3 sequence: CASSFWGLNTEAFF. CDR3 coding DNA: TGCGCCAGCAGCTTCTGGGGCTTGAACACTGAAGCTTTCTTT. This rearrangement joins TRBV5-1 to TRBJ1-1; TRBD1 is a possible D gene (5 bases). The V gene lost 2 bases and the J gene lost 0 bases, with 8 bases spanning the gap. The CDR3 runs 14 residues. Germline CDR1 reads SGHRS; CDR2 reads YFSETQ. The variable domain in full, with the rest retrieved from reference TRBV5-1 and TRBJ1-1, is KAGVTQTPRYLIKTRGQQVTLSCSPISGHRSVSWYQQTPGQGLQFLFEYFSETQRNKGNFPGRFSGRQFSNSRSEMNVSTLELGDSALYLCASSFWGLNTEAFFGQGTRLTVV.

V gene TRBV27 combines with J gene TRBJ2-5, with 7 bases identical to TRBD2. The CDR3 has 15 residues. CDR1 is MNHEY, CDR2 SMNVEV, per germline (reference sequence). After removal of 5 bases from V and 4 bases from J, the junction contained 10 bases not matched to a gene. The CDR3 DNA reads as TGTGCCAGCAGTCCCCGGGGAGGGGAAGGAGAGACCCAGTACTTC. It translates to CASSPRGGEGETQYF.